Listed below are T cell receptor beta chains from one sample, sequenced in a study of Graves' ophthalmopathy and Graves' hyperthyroidism. MiXCR, run by TCRdb on the multiplex PCR reads, gives a single entry per CDR3 protein. This repertoire shows about 150,000 distinct CDR3 sequences, approximately 38% found once; its top ten account for 4.5% to 6%. Sequencing was done on a sample of peripheral blood. Every receptor here comes from a woman between 40 and 55 years old with Graves' ophthalmopathy. Both conserved end residues are part of each CDR3. Fields, in order: CDR3 length, clone size, J gene, V gene, D gene, CDR3 DNA, CDR3 protein. A D gene is named only where the DNA matches it firmly. Where a row states a size, it is once, few, many or the class of an expanded clone; other rows omit it.

>16|many|TRBJ2-6|TRBV11-2|.
TGTGCCAGCAGCTTTTTTCTGGACTCTGGGGCCAACGTCCTGACTTTC
CASSFFLDSGANVLTF
>15|many|TRBJ2-7|TRBV12-3/TRBV12-4|TRBD1
TGTGCCAGCAGTTTAGCGACAGGGGGTAAAGACGAGCAGTACTTC
CASSLATGGKDEQYF
>15|few|TRBJ2-7|TRBV7-9|.
TGTGCCAGCAGCTTAGTTGGTGCGGGGAGCTACGAGCAGTACTTC
CASSLVGAGSYEQYF
>13|.|TRBJ2-7|TRBV28|TRBD1
TGTGCCAGCAGTCACCGACAGGGAGAGGAGCAGTACTTC
CASSHRQGEEQYF
>11|few|TRBJ1-2|TRBV6-2/TRBV6-3|.
TGTGCCAGCAGTTTCCCAGGAAGCTACACCTTC
CASSFPGSYTF
>12|many|TRBJ2-7|TRBV12-3/TRBV12-4|.
TGTGCCAGCAGTTTACGGTCCTACGAGCAGTACTTC
CASSLRSYEQYF
>15|many|TRBJ2-7|TRBV20-1|TRBD2
TGCAGTGCTTTCATAGTAGCGGGAGTTTTCTACGAGCAGTACTTC
CSAFIVAGVFYEQYF
>15|many|TRBJ1-2|TRBV30|.
TGTGCCAGCTGGTCTAAGGACAGTCTTGACTATGGCTACACCTTC
CASWSKDSLDYGYTF
>12|many|TRBJ2-7|TRBV2|.
TGTGCCAGCAGTGGGCTCGGGTACGAGCAGTACTTC
CASSGLGYEQYF
>12|.|TRBJ2-7|TRBV10-3|.
TGTGCCATCAAGACGGAATCCTACGAGCAGTACTTC
CAIKTESYEQYF
>15|.|TRBJ2-5|TRBV12-5|.
TGCGCTAGTGGTTTGGTAAAAGACAGCCAAGAGACCCAGTACTTC
CASGLVKDSQETQYF
>16|.|TRBJ2-7|TRBV6-2/TRBV6-3|TRBD2
TGTGCCAGCAGTTACTCTTACAAGCGGGAGAGTTACGAGCAGTACTTC
CASSYSYKRESYEQYF
>13|.|TRBJ1-1|TRBV29-1|.
TGCAGCGTTGTCGCGGGCTCTTACACTGAAGCTTTCTTT
CSVVAGSYTEAFF
>15|many|TRBJ1-5|TRBV28|.
TGTGCCAGCAGTTTTAGGCAGGTTAGCAATCAGCCCCAGCATTTT
CASSFRQVSNQPQHF
>14|.|TRBJ1-2|TRBV29-1|TRBD1
TGCAGCGTTGTAGCAAGTGGAGGGGGCGGTGGCTACACCTTC
CSVVASGGGGGYTF
>15|.|TRBJ1-6|TRBV20-1|.
TGCAGTGCTAGAGACGCGGGACCTAATAATTCACCCCTCCACTTT
CSARDAGPNNSPLHF
>13|.|TRBJ1-2|TRBV29-1|.
TGCAGCGTTGCACTGGTGGCAGGCTATGGCTACACCTTC
CSVALVAGYGYTF
>13|.|TRBJ2-7|TRBV6-2/TRBV6-3|.
TGTGCCAGCAGTTACTACCAACCCAACGAGCAGTACTTC
CASSYYQPNEQYF
>15|.|TRBJ1-5|TRBV12-3/TRBV12-4|.
TGTGCCAGCAGTTTAGGCGGACAGAGCAATCAGCCCCAGCATTTT
CASSLGGQSNQPQHF
>14|few|TRBJ2-5|TRBV29-1|.
TGCAGCGTTGAACACCCCCAGTACCAAGAGACCCAGTACTTC
CSVEHPQYQETQYF
>11|medium-sized|TRBJ2-7|TRBV6-2/TRBV6-3|.
TGTGCCAGCACCGAATCCTACGAGCAGTACTTC
CASTESYEQYF
>14|many|TRBJ2-2|TRBV13|.
TGTGCCAGCAGCCTCGACACCTACACCGGGGAGCTGTTTTTT
CASSLDTYTGELFF
>17|many|TRBJ2-7|TRBV5-1|.
TGCGCCAGCAGCTTGGACCTGGGGAGCGCTTCTAATTACGAGCAGTACTTC
CASSLDLGSASNYEQYF
>14|.|TRBJ2-5|TRBV6-1|.
TGTGCCAGCAGTGGGTGGGGGCAGCAAGAGACCCAGTACTTC
CASSGWGQQETQYF
>17|.|TRBJ2-6|TRBV6-2/TRBV6-3|.
TGTGCCAGCAGTTACGAGCAGGGGCGTTCTGGGGCCAACGTCCTGACTTTC
CASSYEQGRSGANVLTF
>13|many|TRBJ2-2|TRBV10-3|.
TGTGCCATCAGTCCAACAGGGACCGGGGAGCTGTTTTTT
CAISPTGTGELFF
>16|many|TRBJ2-5|TRBV18|.
TGTGCCAGCTCACCATCCAGGACCCACTCGGGAGAGACCCAGTACTTC
CASSPSRTHSGETQYF
>11|many|TRBJ2-5|TRBV5-1|TRBD2
TGCGCCAGCAGCCGGGAGGATACCCAGTACTTC
CASSREDTQYF